Presented here are 13 T cell receptor beta chains from one specimen sequenced in a study of blood T cell repertoires in COVID-19. TCRdb keeps only in-frame clones here, not all; method: immunoSEQ multiplex PCR. The sample lists 150,000 to 200,000 clones, roughly 86% occurring once. The sample taken for sequencing was peripheral blood. The receptor set was obtained from a man between 65 and 85 years old with acute or convalescent COVID-19.

V is TRBV6-5 and J is TRBJ1-5; D unclear. The V end lost 0 bases, the J end lost 7 bases, and 7 bases lay between the germline ends. Germline lookup yields CDR1 MNHEY and CDR2 SVGAGI. The CDR3 is 13 amino acids. The CDR3 here is CASSYSEGQPQHF. The CDR3 coding sequence is TGTGCCAGCAGTTACTCCGAGGGCCAGCCCCAGCATTTT.

The chain uses TRBV7-8 and TRBJ1-5; 12 bases are a match to TRBD1. The CDR3 totals 15 residues. CDR1 is SGHVS and CDR2 is FQNEAQ in the germline V gene. J gave up 7 bases and V 5 bases, and 6 bases lay outside the gene matches. CDR3 nucleotide sequence: TGTGCCAGCAGCCCGGGGACAGGGGGCGACCAGCCCCAGCATTTT. Protein sequence: CASSPGTGGDQPQHF.

The chain joins TRBV19 to TRBJ1-6; D perhaps matches TRBD1 (6 bases). CDR3 length: 14 amino acids. CDR1 is LNHDA and CDR2 is SQIVND in the germline V gene (reference sequence). Trimming removed 2 bases at V and 8 bases at J, with 10 bases between. The CDR3 is CASSISAGDSPLHF. The CDR3 DNA reads as TGTGCCAGTAGTATATCGGCAGGGGATTCACCCCTCCACTTT.

The count of this clone is one. V gene TRBV28 combines with J gene TRBJ1-4, with D perhaps matching TRBD1 (5 bases). This CDR3 region has 15 residues. V gave up 5 bases and J gave up 0 bases, with 10 bases separating them. CDR1 and CDR2 (germline): MDHEN, SYDVKM. The CDR3 nucleotides read TGTGCCAGCAGTGCCGCAGGGTCAACTAATGAAAAACTGTTTTTT. This sequence encodes CASSAAGSTNEKLFF. Using reference TRBV28 and TRBJ1-4 for the parts outside the CDR3, the full variable domain is DVKVTQSSRYLVKRTGEKVFLECVQDMDHENMFWYRQDPGLGLRLIYFSYDVKMKEKGDIPEGYSVSREKKERFSLILESASTNQTSMYLCASSAAGSTNEKLFFGSGTQLSVL.

The chain carries TRBV14 and TRBJ1-2, with D maybe TRBD1 (5 bases). This CDR3 spans 13 amino acids. CDR1 SGHDN and CDR2 FVKESK come from the germline V gene. V was cut by 1 base and J by 7 bases, with 10 bases left in between. CDR3 region: CASSQAGSGGYTF. The CDR3 nucleotides read TGTGCCAGCAGCCAAGCAGGGTCTGGTGGCTACACCTTC.

The chain has TRBV5-5 and TRBJ1-4, with 7 bases matching TRBD1. This CDR3 contains 17 residues. Germline lookup yields CDR1 SGHKS and CDR2 YYEKEE (reference sequence). V lost 4 bases and J lost 3; bases outside the gene matches: 12. The CDR3 DNA reads TGTGCCAGCAGCGGGTCTCACGGGACAGCATCTAATGAAAAACTGTTTTTT. It codes for CASSGSHGTASNEKLFF.

The chain employs TRBV7-2 and TRBJ2-7, with unresolved D. This CDR3 region has 15 residues. Germline V gene sequence: CDR1 SGHTA, CDR2 FQGNSA. The V gene lost 6 bases and the J gene lost 5 bases, with 20 bases spanning the gap. This chain's CDR3 is CASRRERYTPHEQYF. The CDR3 DNA reads as TGTGCCAGCAGACGCGAGAGGTACACCCCCCACGAGCAGTACTTC.

The chain links TRBV14 to TRBJ2-1; D might be TRBD2 (5 bases). The germline V gene encodes CDR1 SGHDN and CDR2 FVKESK. This CDR3 spans 13 amino acids. V gave up 2 bases and J gave up 10 bases, with 12 bases separating them. CDR3 region: CASSQQLEREQFF. As DNA, the CDR3 is TGTGCCAGCAGCCAACAACTAGAGCGGGAGCAGTTCTTC.

The chain uses TRBV6-6 and TRBJ1-5; the D gene is possibly TRBD1 (5 bases). V lost 4 bases to trimming and J lost 6 bases, with 10 bases between them. Germline values: CDR1 MNHNY, CDR2 SVGAGI (reference sequence). This CDR3 comprises 13 residues. CDR3 protein: CASSFPGGQPQHF. For the CDR3, the DNA is TGTGCCAGCAGTTTTCCCGGGGGTCAGCCCCAGCATTTT.

The genes are TRBV27 and TRBJ1-2; D unresolved. Germline CDR1 is MNHEY and CDR2 is SMNVEV (reference sequence). The CDR3 is 13 residues long. V was clipped by 4 bases and J by 7 bases, with 13 bases between them. CDR3 region: CASSSSLSGGYTF. DNA of the CDR3: TGTGCCAGCAGTTCATCCTTGAGTGGTGGCTACACCTTC.

The rearrangement links TRBV6-2 or TRBV6-3 to TRBJ1-2, with TRBD1 matching over 9 bases. CDR1 is MNHEY, CDR2 SVGEGT, per germline. J was trimmed by 4 bases and V by 0 bases; bases with no gene match: 3. The CDR3 is 15 amino acids. The chain's CDR3 is CASSYSRDRAYGYTF. The CDR3 coding sequence is TGTGCCAGCAGTTACTCCCGGGACAGGGCCTATGGCTACACCTTC.

The chain has TRBV28 and TRBJ1-2; perhaps TRBD1 as D (5 bases). The CDR3 contains 12 residues. V was clipped by 3 bases and J by 4 bases, with 6 bases between them. Germline CDR1 MDHEN, CDR2 SYDVKM. Here the CDR3 reads CASSLTAYGYTF. The CDR3 coding sequence is TGTGCCAGCAGTTTGACAGCCTATGGCTACACCTTC.

This sequence joins TRBV11-2 and TRBJ2-7; 7 nucleotides agree with TRBD1. CDR3 length: 12 residues. V was pared by 4 bases and J by 10 bases, with 7 bases of the junction left unmatched. Germline loops: CDR1 SGHAT, CDR2 FQNNGV. The CDR3 DNA sequence: TGTGCCAGCAGCTGGGACAGCGCTAACCAGTACTTC. This encodes CASSWDSANQYF.